This T cell receptor beta chain was recorded in a study of T-cell memory formation after mild COVID-19. For the study at large: Largely, TCR clusters stayed within a single donor. Points from the study as a whole: Clones shrinking between day 15 and 85 showed a balanced CD4/CD8 split, and those that grew later tilted toward CD4+.

5'RACE with constant-segment primers yielded barcoded, UMI-tagged TCR alpha and TCR beta cDNA libraries. TCRdb independently ran MiXCR on the 5' RACE reads; one entry per CDR3 protein. This sample has 95,000 to 120,000 distinct CDR3 sequences, with 20% to 25% found just once. Germline loops: CDR1 LNHDA, CDR2 SQIVND (reference sequence). The CDR3 extends over 16 amino acids. V lost 5 bases, J lost 8 bases, and 12 bases stayed unmatched. This clonotype was seen a handful of times. Its antigen remains unknown. V and J are TRBV19 and TRBJ1-4; TRBD1 agrees at 9 bases. The sequencing input was PBMCs or a T cell subset sorted from them (not recorded which). The receptor comes from a young man who had mild COVID-19 (a few samples of this study predate the infection). Cell type and time point are not known. Written as DNA, the CDR3 is TGTGCCAGTAGTGCCGGACAGGGGCCCATGGAGGAAAAACTGTTTTTT. Its translation: CASSAGQGPMEEKLFF.